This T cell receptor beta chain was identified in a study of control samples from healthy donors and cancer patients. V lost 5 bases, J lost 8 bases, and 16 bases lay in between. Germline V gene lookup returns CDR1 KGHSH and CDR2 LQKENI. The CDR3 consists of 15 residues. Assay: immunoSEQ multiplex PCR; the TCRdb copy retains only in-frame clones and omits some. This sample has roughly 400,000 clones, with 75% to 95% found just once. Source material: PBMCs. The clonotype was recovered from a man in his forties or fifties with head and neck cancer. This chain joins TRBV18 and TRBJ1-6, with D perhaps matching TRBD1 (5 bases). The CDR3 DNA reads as TGTGCCAGCTCAGACGGACAAGTTAGGGATTCACCCCTCCACTTT. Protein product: CASSDGQVRDSPLHF.